The rows below give T cell receptor beta chains drawn from one sample of a study of Ad26.COV2.S vaccination and SARS-CoV-2 variants. Assay: immunoSEQ multiplex PCR; the TCRdb copy retains only in-frame clones and omits some. The sample includes more than 150,000 clones, around 90% of them seen just once. The material was peripheral blood, obtained after recovery from COVID-19. The receptors shown here come from a human donor who had recovered from COVID-19. The CDR3 runs from the conserved cysteine through the conserved F or W. Fields, in order: CDR3 DNA, CDR3 protein, J gene, D gene, clone size, V gene. D genes are given only for firm matches. Clone size is not always given. Where it is, it says once, few, many or a class for expanded clones.

DNA: TGTGCCAGCAGCCAGGACAGATCCATCATGAACACTGAAGCTTTCTTT
CDR3: CASSQDRSIMNTEAFF
J: TRBJ1-1
D: -
size: once
V: TRBV2

DNA: TGTGCCAGCAGCTTAGGTTTGGCAGGGGAGTATGGCTACACCTTC
CDR3: CASSLGLAGEYGYTF
J: TRBJ1-2
D: -
size: -
V: TRBV11-2

DNA: TGTGCCAGTAGTATTGCCGGGACCCCAGGGAGGCGCGAGCAGTACTTC
CDR3: CASSIAGTPGRREQYF
J: TRBJ2-7
D: -
size: -
V: TRBV19

DNA: TGCGCCAGCACCGGGACAGGGCCCTACAATGAGCAGTTCTTC
CDR3: CASTGTGPYNEQFF
J: TRBJ2-1
D: TRBD1
size: -
V: TRBV5-1

DNA: TGTGCCAGCAGTTTTCAGGGTAGTGTCATCGAGCAGTACTTC
CDR3: CASSFQGSVIEQYF
J: TRBJ2-7
D: -
size: -
V: TRBV2

DNA: TGCGCCAGCAGCGCTATGCCGGGAAACCAAGAGACCCAGTACTTC
CDR3: CASSAMPGNQETQYF
J: TRBJ2-5
D: -
size: -
V: TRBV5-1

DNA: TGTGCCAGCAACACAGGGCCGGGAAACACTGAAGCTTTCTTT
CDR3: CASNTGPGNTEAFF
J: TRBJ1-1
D: -
size: few
V: TRBV27

DNA: TGTGCCTGGAGTGTCGGACTAGCGGCAAATGAGCAGTTCTTC
CDR3: CAWSVGLAANEQFF
J: TRBJ2-1
D: TRBD2
size: -
V: TRBV30

DNA: TGTGCCAGCACCCCCCTTCTAGCGGGGGACAATGAGCAGTTCTTC
CDR3: CASTPLLAGDNEQFF
J: TRBJ2-1
D: TRBD2
size: -
V: TRBV27

DNA: TGCAGCGTCAACCCTGGGCCGAGCGCCGAGCAGTACTTC
CDR3: CSVNPGPSAEQYF
J: TRBJ2-7
D: -
size: -
V: TRBV29-1

DNA: TGTGCCACCAGGACTCCGGGGAGTGGGACTGAAGCTTTCTTT
CDR3: CATRTPGSGTEAFF
J: TRBJ1-1
D: -
size: -
V: TRBV10-3

DNA: TGTGCCAGTAAACAGGGGCTGTACAATGAGCAGTTCTTC
CDR3: CASKQGLYNEQFF
J: TRBJ2-1
D: TRBD1
size: -
V: TRBV19

DNA: TGTGCCAGCAGTGAAGCGCTTCCGGGCTTTGAGTCCTACGAGCAGTACTTC
CDR3: CASSEALPGFESYEQYF
J: TRBJ2-7
D: -
size: -
V: TRBV6-1

DNA: TGTGCCAGCAGTGAAGTAGGGGTAAGGGCTGAAGCTTTCTTT
CDR3: CASSEVGVRAEAFF
J: TRBJ1-1
D: -
size: -
V: TRBV6-1

DNA: TGTGCCAGCAGTTTAGTACCAGAAGGTGGTGCCGGGGAGCTGTTTTTT
CDR3: CASSLVPEGGAGELFF
J: TRBJ2-2
D: -
size: -
V: TRBV27

DNA: TGTGCCAGCAGCACCGCCGGACTAGCCACCTACGAGCAGTACTTC
CDR3: CASSTAGLATYEQYF
J: TRBJ2-7
D: TRBD2
size: few
V: TRBV5-5

DNA: TGTGCCAGCACGATGGGAGAGACCCAGTACTTC
CDR3: CASTMGETQYF
J: TRBJ2-5
D: -
size: -
V: TRBV2

DNA: TGCGCCAGCAGCCAAGATCGGTACAGGGGGCCGCCGTTCTTC
CDR3: CASSQDRYRGPPFF
J: TRBJ2-1
D: TRBD1
size: -
V: TRBV4-1

DNA: TGTGCCAGCAGCTTGGGTCTAGATACGCAGTATTTT
CDR3: CASSLGLDTQYF
J: TRBJ2-3
D: -
size: -
V: TRBV5-4

DNA: TGTGCCAGCAGACAGGGTTCGAACACTGAAGCTTTCTTT
CDR3: CASRQGSNTEAFF
J: TRBJ1-1
D: -
size: -
V: TRBV12-3/TRBV12-4

DNA: TGTGCCATCAGCCAGCGGGAGTACCAAGAGACCCAGTACTTC
CDR3: CAISQREYQETQYF
J: TRBJ2-5
D: TRBD2
size: -
V: TRBV10-3

DNA: TGTGCCAGCAGCGGCAATGAGCAGTTCTTC
CDR3: CASSGNEQFF
J: TRBJ2-1
D: -
size: once
V: TRBV9

DNA: TGTGCCAGCAGGGTTCAGGGTTCTAATGAAAAACTGTTTTTT
CDR3: CASRVQGSNEKLFF
J: TRBJ1-4
D: -
size: -
V: TRBV27